This T cell receptor (beta chain) emerged from a study of T cells after yellow fever vaccination. 5'RACE template switching added a universal primer site and UMIs to TCR cDNA. One entry per CDR3 protein, called by TCRdb with MiXCR from the 5' RACE reads. The repertoire holds about 400,000 distinct CDR3 sequences, with 11% as singletons. J was trimmed by 3 bases and V by 5 bases; bases with no gene match: 3. Germline lookup yields CDR1 MDHEN and CDR2 SYDVKM. This CDR3 has 14 residues. This clonotype was counted only a few times. This TCR derives from a man aged 18 to 29 who received the YFV17D yellow fever vaccine. The source was PBMCs, collected on the day of the first yellow fever vaccination. This rearrangement joins TRBV28 to TRBJ2-1; 8 nucleotides match TRBD1. CDR3 sequence (DNA): TGTGCCAGCAGTCAACAGGGGGACTACAATGAGCAGTTCTTC. This translates into CASSQQGDYNEQFF.